What follows are 25 T cell receptor beta chains derived from one specimen sequenced in a study of molecular identifiers for immune sequencing clone quantification. TCRdb processed the PCR reads anew with MiXCR; each CDR3 protein has one entry. Here the sample spans nearly 650,000 distinct CDR3 sequences, roughly 25% being singletons. The sample was naive CD8+ T cells from blood, with Jurkat cell RNA spiked in. As to subset: FACS-sorted CD8+CD4-CCR7+CD45RA+ naive T cells. All receptors come from a human donor in good health. Some libraries in this study had Jurkat cell RNA spiked in.

The sample holds a few counts of this clonotype. V and J are TRBV12-3 or TRBV12-4 and TRBJ2-3; D unclear. Trimming stripped 1 base from V and 2 bases from J, with 13 bases between. CDR3 size: 16 residues. The CDR3 DNA sequence: TGTGCCAGCAGTTTAGTGGTTAGACCGGACACAGATACGCAGTATTTT. This gives the protein CASSLVVRPDTDTQYF.

In its sample, this clonotype was seen a few times. This CDR3 reads CATLDPATGELFF. The CDR3 nucleotides read TGTGCCACTTTGGACCCGGCCACCGGGGAGCTGTTTTTT. V gene TRBV24-1 combines with J gene TRBJ2-2; D is ambiguous. The germline V and J ends were trimmed by 10 bases and 4 bases, with 12 bases remaining between them. Germline V gene data show CDR1 as KGHDR and CDR2 as SFDVKD. This CDR3 comprises 13 residues.

This clonotype was detected only a few times. This chain connects TRBV12-3 or TRBV12-4 to TRBJ2-5, with 8 bases aligning to TRBD2. With 7 bases clipped from V and 4 bases from J, the junction kept 8 bases outside the gene matches. The CDR3 loop spans 14 amino acids. The CDR3: CASTPGLGGETQYF. The CDR3 DNA sequence: TGTGCCAGCACTCCGGGACTAGGGGGAGAGACCCAGTACTTC.

The chain combines TRBV19 with TRBJ2-7; 7 bases align to TRBD1. The CDR3 is made up of 16 amino acids. V trimming: 4 bases; J trimming: 0 bases; junction bases outside the gene matches: 9. The germline gives CDR1 LNHDA, CDR2 SQIVND (reference sequence). CDR3 in DNA: TGTGCCAGTAGTAGACGGGACAGCGAAAGCTCCTACGAGCAGTACTTC. Amino acid sequence: CASSRRDSESSYEQYF.

Comments on this clonotype: Without the conserved terminal phenylalanine or tryptophan, this CDR3 likely stems from a read error. This chain uses TRBV27 with TRBJ2-3; no definite D call. Germline V CDR1 and CDR2: MNHEY, SMNVEV (reference sequence). V was trimmed by 5 bases and J by 1 base, leaving 7 bases between them. The CDR3 consists of 13 residues. The CDR3 region is CASSPPGTDTQYI. As DNA, the CDR3 is TGTGCCAGCAGTCCCCCAGGCACAGATACGCAGTATATT.

This clonotype was seen at least ten times. The rearrangement uses TRBV27 and TRBJ2-7, with 8 bases identical to TRBD1. The ends lost 5 bases at V and 2 bases at J; junction bases unmatched: 8. Germline loops: CDR1 MNHEY, CDR2 SMNVEV (reference sequence). The CDR3 spans 15 residues. The CDR3 DNA is TGTGCCAGCAGTCAAACCTGGACAGGGCCCTACGAGCAGTACTTC. Protein sequence: CASSQTWTGPYEQYF.

V usage is TRBV3-2 and J usage is TRBJ2-3; the table's D call, TRBD1, has no DNA check behind it. TRBV3-2 is a pseudogene. The CDR3 has 16 residues. CDR3 nucleotide sequence: TGTGCCAGCAGCCAAGTGGAGGGGGTAGTAACAGATACGCAGTATTTT. Amino acids: CASSQVEGVVTDTQYF.

Points on this clonotype: Just one base apart from a much larger clone, this may be a read error. The chain carries TRBV7-9 and TRBJ2-3, with no clear D. The CDR3 is made up of 15 amino acids. Germline-derived CDR1 and CDR2 are SEHNR and FQNEAQ (reference sequence). The chain's CDR3 is CACSLVQTGTDTQYF. DNA of the CDR3: TGTGCCTGCAGCTTAGTGCAAACCGGCACAGATACGCAGTATTTT.

This clonotype has a count of ten or more. This rearrangement joins TRBV28 to TRBJ2-3; 7 bases fit TRBD1. The CDR3 sequence is 15 residues long. Germline V CDR1 and CDR2: MDHEN, SYDVKM. V was clipped by 5 bases and J by 4 bases; unmatched bases: 9. CDR3 bases: TGTGCCAGCAGTGTATCTAGGGGGCGGGCAGATACGCAGTATTTT. Its translation is CASSVSRGRADTQYF. The full variable domain, completed using reference TRBV28 and TRBJ2-3, is DVKVTQSSRYLVKRTGEKVFLECVQDMDHENMFWYRQDPGLGLRLIYFSYDVKMKEKGDIPEGYSVSREKKERFSLILESASTNQTSMYLCASSVSRGRADTQYFGPGTRLTVL.

This clonotype appeared a few times. The rearrangement joins TRBV30 to TRBJ2-7; tentative D call: TRBD1 (6 bases). The CDR3 has 15 amino acids. Trimming took 0 bases from V and 1 from J, leaving 13 bases between them. Germline CDR1 reads GTSNPN; CDR2 reads SVGIG (reference sequence). As DNA, the CDR3 is TGTGCCTGGAGTGTAGCGGCAGGGGCTTCCTACGAGCAGTACTTC. It is translated as CAWSVAAGASYEQYF. The full variable domain, with the rest looked up from reference TRBV30 and TRBJ2-7, is SQTIHQWPATLVQPVGSPLSLECTVEGTSNPNLYWYRQAAGRGLQLLFYSVGIGQISSEVPQNLSASRPQDRQFILSSKKLLLSDSGFYLCAWSVAAGASYEQYFGPGTRLTVT.

At least ten counts were recorded for this clonotype. The V gene is TRBV9, the J gene TRBJ2-5; D ambiguous. V was cut by 4 bases and J by 1 base, with 11 bases left in between. CDR3 length: 14 residues. CDR1 and CDR2 from the germline V gene are SGDLS and YYNGEE. The CDR3 region is CASSPPDGQETQYF. DNA of the CDR3: TGTGCCAGCAGCCCCCCCGACGGCCAAGAGACCCAGTACTTC.

This clonotype showed up just a few times. The chain has TRBV6-2 or TRBV6-3 and TRBJ2-2; D assignment may be TRBD1 or TRBD2 (5 bases each). V was pared by 5 bases and J by 0 bases, with 16 bases between. This CDR3 spans 17 amino acids. Germline lookup yields CDR1 MNHEY and CDR2 SVGEGT. CDR3 bases: TGTGCCAGCAGTCACGCCCGGGACCGAGCGAACACCGGGGAGCTGTTTTTT. The encoded protein is CASSHARDRANTGELFF.

This chain connects TRBV7-3 to TRBJ2-2; a weak D match, TRBD1 (5 bases). V dropped 1 base and J dropped 1 base, with 10 bases sitting between them. The CDR3 consists of 16 residues. The germline CDR1 and CDR2 sequences are SGHTA and FQGTGA. The DNA for the CDR3 is TGTGCCAGCAGCTTAAATCCAGGACAGAACACCGGGGAGCTGTTTTTT. This translates into CASSLNPGQNTGELFF.

This clonotype was counted ten times or more. The chain carries TRBV20-1 and TRBJ2-7; 7 bases match TRBD2. CDR1 and CDR2 (germline): DFQATT, SNEGSKA (reference sequence). This CDR3 spans 15 amino acids. With 3 bases clipped from V and 1 base from J, the junction kept 9 bases outside the gene matches. CDR3 nucleotides: TGCAGTGCTAGGTTTGAGGGGAGGGTTTCCTACGAGCAGTACTTC. Residues: CSARFEGRVSYEQYF.

The chain links TRBV27 to TRBJ2-7; 8 nucleotides match TRBD1. This CDR3 is built from 14 residues. With 6 bases clipped from V and 4 bases from J, the junction kept 8 bases outside the gene matches. Germline CDR1 and CDR2: MNHEY and SMNVEV (reference sequence). CDR3 coding DNA: TGTGCCAGCAGATTAAAAGGACAGGGTTACGAGCAGTACTTC. Its protein is CASRLKGQGYEQYF.

V and J are TRBV3-1 and TRBJ1-1; 8 bases are a match to TRBD1. This CDR3 comprises 16 residues. From germline, CDR1 is LGHDT and CDR2 YNNKEL (reference sequence). V was pared by 8 bases and J by 0 bases, with 11 bases of the junction left unmatched. CDR3 DNA sequence: TGTGCCAGCGGCACGACAGGGGAGGCAATGAACACTGAAGCTTTCTTT. Protein sequence: CASGTTGEAMNTEAFF.

This clonotype was seen more than once but under ten times. The V gene is TRBV15, the J gene TRBJ1-4, with D hard to call. Germline values: CDR1 LNHNV, CDR2 YYDKDF (reference sequence). The ends were cut back, 0 bases at V and 8 bases at J, with 13 bases in the middle. The CDR3 covers 15 residues. The CDR3 loop reads CATSRDIGGWEKLFF. Here the CDR3 DNA reads TGTGCCACCAGCAGAGATATAGGAGGGTGGGAAAAACTGTTTTTT.

This clonotype was detected ten times or more. The genes are TRBV19 and TRBJ1-5, with TRBD1 identical over 7 bases. Looked up from germline, CDR1 is LNHDA and CDR2 is SQIVND (reference sequence). V dropped 10 bases and J dropped 4; count of bases not matched to a gene: 4. There are 12 residues in the CDR3. CDR3 protein: CATKQGNQPQHF. CDR3 in DNA: TGTGCCACCAAACAGGGGAATCAGCCCCAGCATTTT.

This clonotype came up a few times. This chain links TRBV19 with TRBJ2-3; weak D call: TRBD2 (6 bases). The CDR3 consists of 18 residues. From germline, CDR1 is LNHDA and CDR2 SQIVND (reference sequence). V gave up 1 base and J gave up 2 bases, with 19 bases separating them. CDR3 nucleotide sequence: TGTGCCAGTAGTATAGCCCCAGTCCCCAAGGACTACACAGATACGCAGTATTTT. It yields the protein CASSIAPVPKDYTDTQYF.

In the case of this clonotype: One junction end disagrees with the germline gene, perhaps due to a read error. V gene TRBV7-6 combines with J gene TRBJ2-3; a possible D gene is TRBD1 (6 bases). Germline-derived CDR1 and CDR2 are SGHVS and FNYEAQ. The CDR3 consists of 15 residues. CDR3 DNA sequence: TGTGCCAGCAGCTTAGCTGGGGGCAGCACAGATAAGCAGTATTTT. Its protein product is CASSLAGGSTDKQYF.

This clonotype has a count of ten or more. V and J are TRBV5-1 and TRBJ1-3; no reliable D call. Per the germline V gene, CDR1 is SGHRS and CDR2 is YFSETQ. The length of the CDR3 is 14 residues. Between the trimmed V and J ends, which lost 5 bases and 0 bases, there was a span of 9 bases. The CDR3 DNA reads TGCGCCAGCAGTTGGACGGACTCTGGAAACACCATATATTTT. Its translation is CASSWTDSGNTIYF.

This clonotype was found many times. The chain joins TRBV12-5 to TRBJ1-5, with no clear D. The CDR3 contains 15 residues. Germline V gene data show CDR1 as LGHNT and CDR2 as FRNRAP. Trimming took 0 bases from V and 6 from J, leaving 12 bases between them. The CDR3 region has the DNA TGTGCTAGTGGTTTGGTAGATCCCAACCCTCAGCCCCAGCATTTT. Amino acids: CASGLVDPNPQPQHF.

The chain is built from TRBV6-2 or TRBV6-3 and TRBJ2-1; D remains ambiguous. CDR3 length: 12 residues. Germline V gene sequence: CDR1 MNHEY, CDR2 SVGEGT. V shed 2 bases and J shed 6 bases, with 5 bases lying between them. The DNA of the CDR3 is TGTGCCAGCAGTTACGGGGTCAATGAGCAGTTCTTC. This codes for CASSYGVNEQFF.

Comments on this clonotype: A much larger clone sits a single nucleotide away, making a read error possible. The chain employs TRBV5-6 and TRBJ2-3, with 9 bases fitting TRBD1. Germline V CDR1 and CDR2: SGHDT, YYEEEE. The J segment lost 2 bases and the V segment lost 0 bases, leaving 7 bases of the junction unmatched. The CDR3 is made up of 17 amino acids. For the CDR3, the DNA is TGTGCCAGCAGCTTGGTTCCGACAGGGGGTTCCACAGATACGCAGTATTTT. This encodes CASSLVPTGGSTDTQYF.

This clonotype was seen more than once but under ten times. The V and J genes are TRBV10-2 and TRBJ2-2, with TRBD2 matching over 8 bases. V gave up 7 bases and J gave up 8 bases; unmatched junction bases: 9. Germline lookup yields CDR1 WSHSY and CDR2 SAAADI. The CDR3 spans 14 residues. The CDR3 region has the DNA TGCGCCAGCAAAGCGGGAGTTTCACAGGGGGAGCTGTTTTTT. Protein: CASKAGVSQGELFF.